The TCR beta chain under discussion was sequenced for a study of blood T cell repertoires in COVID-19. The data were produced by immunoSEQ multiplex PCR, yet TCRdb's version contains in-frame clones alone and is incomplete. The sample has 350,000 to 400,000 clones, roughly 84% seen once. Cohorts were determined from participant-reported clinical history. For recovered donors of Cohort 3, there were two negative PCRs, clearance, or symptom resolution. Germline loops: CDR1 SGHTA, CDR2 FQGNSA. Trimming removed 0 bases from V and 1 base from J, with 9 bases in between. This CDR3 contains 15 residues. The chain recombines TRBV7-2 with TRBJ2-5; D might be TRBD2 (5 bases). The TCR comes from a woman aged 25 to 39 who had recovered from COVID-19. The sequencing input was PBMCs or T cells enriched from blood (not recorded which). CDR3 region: CASSLAGAFQETQYF. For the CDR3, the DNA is TGTGCCAGCAGCTTAGCGGGAGCGTTCCAAGAGACCCAGTACTTC.